The clone carrying this T cell receptor (beta chain) was seen just once. This entry belongs to a study of blood T cell repertoires in COVID-19. Study overall: Both acute and convalescent COVID-19 samples were obtained from the United States, Italy and Spain.

The data were produced by immunoSEQ multiplex PCR, yet TCRdb's version contains in-frame clones alone and is incomplete. The sample carries approximately 30,000 clones, 70% to 90% recorded once. This CDR3 is 16 amino acids long. In germline, CDR1 is KGHSH, CDR2 LQKENI. The ends were cut back, 3 bases at V and 2 bases at J, with 16 bases in the middle. The sequenced material came from peripheral blood. The chain links TRBV18 to TRBJ1-1, with D hard to call. The sequence came from a human donor in a cohort sampled during active COVID-19. The CDR3 sequence: CASSPRSGDANTEAFF. CDR3 nucleotide sequence: TGTGCCAGCTCACCGCGGAGCGGAGACGCAAACACTGAAGCTTTCTTT.